This T cell receptor beta chain was retrieved from a study of blood T cell repertoires in COVID-19. Study summary: The United States, Italy and Spain provided the acute and convalescent COVID-19 samples. Sources were T cells, B-cell-depleted T cells, or PBMCs; the material itself was cDNA or gDNA.

Trimming removed 0 bases from V and 5 bases from J, with 8 bases in between. The V gene's germline CDR1 is LGHNA and CDR2 YSLEER. The CDR3 is 14 residues long. Enrolled through a virtual design, the participants were between roughly 18 and 90 years of age and came from 24 US areas. Participants had their cohort set by participant-reported clinical history. The repertoire was sequenced with immunoSEQ multiplex PCR; TCRdb's copy has only in-frame clones and lacks some. The table records some 150,000 clones, about 83% of them present only once. The clonotype comes from a woman between 50 and 59 years old in a cohort exposed to, infected with or recovered from COVID-19 (not recorded which). Sequenced material: PBMCs or T cells enriched from blood (not recorded which). This chain uses TRBV4-3 with TRBJ1-5; no definite D call. DNA for the CDR3: TGCGCCAGCAGCCAAGATCACGGGGATCAGCCCCAGCATTTT. It encodes CASSQDHGDQPQHF.